The 18 T cell receptor beta chains below were found in one sample sequenced in a study of blood T cell repertoires in COVID-19. The data were produced by immunoSEQ multiplex PCR, yet TCRdb's version contains in-frame clones alone and is incomplete. The sample has 85,000 to 120,000 clones; roughly four fifths are singletons. Sequencing was done on a sample of peripheral blood. All receptors come from a man older than 75 with COVID-19, enrolled during active disease.

The genes are TRBV5-4 and TRBJ1-6; D is unclear. The ends were cut back, 7 bases at V and 5 bases at J, with 13 bases in the middle. In germline, CDR1 is SGHNT, CDR2 YYREEE (reference sequence). CDR3 length: 14 residues. The CDR3 sequence is CASRDRRHNSPLHF. The DNA of the CDR3 is TGTGCCAGCCGCGACCGGCGGCATAATTCACCCCTCCACTTT.

This chain joins TRBV3-1 (or the pseudogene TRBV3-2) and TRBJ1-1, with a tentative D call TRBD1 (6 bases). This CDR3 comprises 13 residues. CDR1 LGHDT and CDR2 YNNKEL come from the germline V gene (reference sequence). V was clipped by 1 base and J by 7 bases, with 10 bases between them. The CDR3 loop is CASSQVGRGEAFF. CDR3 in DNA: TGTGCCAGCAGCCAAGTGGGCAGGGGTGAAGCTTTCTTT.

The V gene is TRBV12-3 or TRBV12-4, the J gene TRBJ1-5; 7 positions match TRBD1. This CDR3 is 12 amino acids long. Trimming took 5 bases from V and 15 from J; bases not matched to a gene: 10. CDR3 sequence: CASSGSRRGRHF. The DNA of the CDR3 is TGTGCCAGCAGTGGGTCGAGGAGGGGGCGGCATTTT.

J is TRBJ1-5 and V is TRBV5-8; the D gene is possibly TRBD1 (5 bases). The CDR3 has 13 amino acids. V was pared by 4 bases and J by 3 bases, with 8 bases between. The germline V gene has CDR1 SGHTS and CDR2 YDEGEE. CDR3 in amino acids: CASSPTANQPQHF. The CDR3 DNA follows: TGTGCCAGCAGCCCGACAGCCAATCAGCCCCAGCATTTT.

The table lists this clone with a count of one. The V and J genes are TRBV29-1 and TRBJ1-2, with D uncertain. This CDR3 spans 13 amino acids. V lost 4 bases and J lost 1, with 10 bases in between. Germline V gene data show CDR1 as SQVTM and CDR2 as ANQGSEA. The CDR3 DNA is TGCAGCGTTGCAACAGACTATAACTATGGCTACACCTTC. This translates into CSVATDYNYGYTF.

J is TRBJ2-5 and V is TRBV18; D perhaps matches TRBD2 (6 bases). Germline CDR1 and CDR2: KGHSH and LQKENI. Trimming cost V 4 bases and J 2 bases, with 8 bases left between them. The CDR3 is 13 amino acids. DNA of the CDR3: TGTGCCAGCTCACGGGACTTGCAAGAGACCCAGTACTTC. It yields the protein CASSRDLQETQYF.

The rearrangement joins TRBV5-6 to TRBJ1-5; 8 positions match TRBD1. V dropped 5 bases and J dropped 3; count of bases not matched to a gene: 10. The germline V gene encodes CDR1 SGHDT and CDR2 YYEEEE. The CDR3 contains 16 residues. The CDR3 DNA is TGTGCCAGCAGTTTTATGGACAGGGCCCCCAATCAGCCCCAGCATTTT. Amino acids: CASSFMDRAPNQPQHF. The full variable domain, rest sourced from reference TRBV5-6 and TRBJ1-5, is DAGVTQSPTHLIKTRGQQVTLRCSPKSGHDTVSWYQQALGQGPQFIFQYYEEEERQRGNFPDRFSGHQFPNYSSELNVNALLLGDSALYLCASSFMDRAPNQPQHFGDGTRLSIL.

The genes are TRBV13 and TRBJ1-6; tentative D call: TRBD1 (5 bases). The CDR3 consists of 16 residues. The V end lost 7 bases, the J end lost 7 bases, and 20 bases lay between the germline ends. Germline values: CDR1 PRHDT, CDR2 FYEKMQ (reference sequence). This CDR3 reads CASINWGGKGNSPLHF. DNA for the CDR3: TGTGCCAGCATCAACTGGGGGGGGAAGGGAAATTCACCCCTCCACTTT.

The chain is built from TRBV5-1 and TRBJ2-5, with a weak D call TRBD2 (5 bases). Trimming pared 3 bases from V and 3 bases from J, leaving 15 bases between. Germline lookup yields CDR1 SGHRS and CDR2 YFSETQ. The CDR3 is 15 residues long. The CDR3 region is CASSSTGAGEETQYF. The CDR3 DNA follows: TGCGCCAGCAGCTCGACTGGCGCGGGCGAAGAGACCCAGTACTTC.

V gene TRBV19 combines with J gene TRBJ1-6; perhaps TRBD1 as D (5 bases). V was clipped by 3 bases and J by 10 bases, with 10 bases between them. CDR3 length: 13 residues. Per germline, CDR1 LNHDA and CDR2 SQIVND (reference sequence). The CDR3: CASSMGPRSPLHF. The CDR3 DNA is TGTGCCAGTAGTATGGGGCCCAGGTCACCCCTCCACTTT.

J is TRBJ2-3 and V is TRBV19; no reliable D call. V was shortened by 4 bases and J by 2 bases, with 7 bases between the two germline ends. Germline values: CDR1 LNHDA, CDR2 SQIVND (reference sequence). This CDR3 region has 13 residues. The CDR3 coding sequence is TGTGCCAGTAGTACTATAGACACAGATACGCAGTATTTT. Amino acid sequence: CASSTIDTDTQYF. Drawing the rest from reference TRBV19 and TRBJ2-3, the complete variable domain is DGGITQSPKYLFRKEGQNVTLSCEQNLNHDAMYWYRQDPGQGLRLIYYSQIVNDFQKGDIAEGYSVSREKKESFPLTVTSAQKNPTAFYLCASSTIDTDTQYFGPGTRLTVL.

The V gene is TRBV28, the J gene TRBJ2-6; TRBD2 might be the D (6 bases). Germline values: CDR1 MDHEN, CDR2 SYDVKM. The CDR3 covers 15 residues. V was cut by 9 bases and J by 2 bases, with 14 bases left in between. The CDR3 DNA reads as TGTGCCAGTCTATCTACTAGCACTGGGGCCAACGTCCTGACTTTC. This gives the protein CASLSTSTGANVLTF.

The V gene is TRBV28, the J gene TRBJ1-2; TRBD1 agrees at 10 bases. The germline V gene encodes CDR1 MDHEN and CDR2 SYDVKM. The trim removed 3 bases at V and 7 bases at J, leaving 11 bases unmatched. The CDR3 consists of 16 residues. The chain's CDR3 is CASSFRPGTGAGGYTF. The CDR3 coding sequence is TGTGCCAGCAGTTTCCGTCCCGGGACAGGGGCTGGTGGCTACACCTTC.

This clone was counted a single time. V gene TRBV2 combines with J gene TRBJ2-1, with 10 positions matching TRBD2. Germline V gives CDR1 SNHLY, CDR2 FYNNEI. V lost 8 bases, J lost 9 bases, and 7 bases stayed unmatched. CDR3 length: 13 residues. The CDR3 loop reads CASGGQREGEQFF. Written as DNA, the CDR3 is TGTGCCAGCGGGGGTCAGCGGGAGGGTGAGCAGTTCTTC.

This clone was found once. This rearrangement joins TRBV28 to TRBJ1-2; D is ambiguous. Deletions cut 4 bases from V and 2 bases from J, with 14 bases between. CDR3 length: 15 amino acids. CDR1 is MDHEN, CDR2 SYDVKM, per germline. The DNA for the CDR3 is TGTGCCAGCAGTTCGTGGGCAGGCTTAAACTATGGCTACACCTTC. Amino acid sequence: CASSSWAGLNYGYTF.

The chain recombines TRBV18 with TRBJ1-1; 9 bases are a match to TRBD1. The CDR3 contains 16 residues. Losses at the gene ends were 3 bases for V and 0 bases for J; bases not matched to a gene: 5. The germline CDR1 and CDR2 sequences are KGHSH and LQKENI. This CDR3 reads CASSPMTGGVNTEAFF. DNA for the CDR3: TGTGCCAGCTCACCGATGACAGGGGGGGTGAACACTGAAGCTTTCTTT.

This chain uses TRBV6-2 or TRBV6-3 with TRBJ2-7; TRBD2 matches 11 bases. CDR3 size: 14 residues. J gave up 7 bases and V 6 bases, and 8 bases lay outside the gene matches. CDR1 MNHEY and CDR2 SVGEGT come from the germline V gene. DNA of the CDR3: TGTGCCAGCAGCTCCCTACTAGCGGGAGAGGAGCAGTACTTC. It yields the protein CASSSLLAGEEQYF.

The chain is built from TRBV3-1 (or the pseudogene TRBV3-2) and TRBJ1-5, with a weak D call TRBD1 (5 bases). This CDR3 spans 17 amino acids. The germline gives CDR1 LGHDT, CDR2 YNNKEL (reference sequence). V was clipped by 8 bases and J by 0 bases, with 20 bases between them. The chain's CDR3 is CASGKQGLNYSNQPQHF. The CDR3 nucleotides read TGTGCCAGCGGAAAGCAGGGTTTAAACTATAGCAATCAGCCCCAGCATTTT.